The 30 T cell receptor beta chains presented below share a single source sample, sequenced in a study of CD8+ T cells in alopecia areata. As the sequencing template, cDNA was produced by extracting RNA and reverse transcribing it. TCRdb's table, derived via immunoSEQ multiplex PCR, lists solely in-frame clones and lacks some. The sample yields approximately 180,000 clones, over 55% seen once. Sample treatment: oral pan-JAK inhibitor, 5-10 mg twice daily. Sequencing used CD4+ T cells sorted from blood, obtained at week 24, from a patient treated with tofacitinib. The receptors here all came from a human donor with alopecia areata.

Here the CDR3 reads CSVMRDKNQPQHF. The CDR3 DNA reads as TGCAGCGTTATGCGGGACAAAAATCAGCCCCAGCATTTT. The chain has TRBV29-1 and TRBJ1-5, with TRBD1 as a possible D gene (6 bases). The CDR3 consists of 13 residues. The V end lost 5 bases, the J end lost 4 bases, and 12 bases lay between the germline ends. The germline V gene has CDR1 SQVTM and CDR2 ANQGSEA.

This clone was seen a few times. The chain uses TRBV2 and TRBJ1-1; D not resolved. The CDR3 is 11 residues long. V was shortened by 7 bases and J by 2 bases, with 5 bases between the two germline ends. CDR1 and CDR2 from the germline V gene are SNHLY and FYNNEI. The chain's CDR3 is CASKDNTEAFF. The CDR3 nucleotides are TGTGCCAGCAAGGATAACACTGAAGCTTTCTTT. Full variable domain (remainder filled in from reference TRBV2 and TRBJ1-1): EPEVTQTPSHQVTQMGQEVILRCVPISNHLYFYWYRQILGQKVEFLVSFYNNEISEKSEIFDDQFSVERPDGSNFTLKIRSTKLEDSAMYFCASKDNTEAFFGQGTRLTVV.

The chain joins TRBV5-6 to TRBJ1-1; D is ambiguous. Deletions cut 2 bases from V and 0 bases from J, with 5 bases between. Germline V lookup: CDR1 SGHDT, CDR2 YYEEEE. CDR3 length: 13 amino acids. The CDR3 region is CASSLNMNTEAFF. The CDR3 coding sequence is TGTGCCAGCAGCTTAAACATGAACACTGAAGCTTTCTTT.

The chain recombines TRBV11-2 with TRBJ2-3, with a tentative D call TRBD1 (6 bases). The CDR3 has 16 amino acids. The V end lost 1 base, the J end lost 3 bases, and 14 bases lay between the germline ends. The germline V gene has CDR1 SGHAT and CDR2 FQNNGV. Written as DNA, the CDR3 is TGTGCCAGCAGCTTAGGAAAATCAGGGGTAACAGATACGCAGTATTTT. This translates into CASSLGKSGVTDTQYF.

A few counts support this clone. The chain employs TRBV2 and TRBJ2-5; D call uncertain. Trimming removed 1 base from V and 7 bases from J, with 10 bases in between. Germline CDR1 SNHLY, CDR2 FYNNEI. The length of the CDR3 is 13 residues. CDR3 region: CASSEEAPGTQYF. In DNA, the CDR3 is TGTGCCAGCAGTGAAGAGGCCCCGGGGACCCAGTACTTC. The whole variable domain, filled in from reference TRBV2 and TRBJ2-5, reads EPEVTQTPSHQVTQMGQEVILRCVPISNHLYFYWYRQILGQKVEFLVSFYNNEISEKSEIFDDQFSVERPDGSNFTLKIRSTKLEDSAMYFCASSEEAPGTQYFGPGTRLLVL.

About this clone itself: The sample has other DNA sequences that encode this CDR3 too. The CDR3 here is CASSLGTGMNTEAFF. The CDR3, as DNA: TGTGCCAGCAGCTTAGGGACAGGCATGAACACTGAAGCTTTCTTT. This chain uses TRBV7-2 with TRBJ1-1, with TRBD1 matching 7 bases. The CDR3 is 15 residues long. Per germline, CDR1 SGHTA and CDR2 FQGNSA. Trimming cost V 1 base and J 0 bases; bases outside gene matches: 2.

This clone appeared a few times. The rearrangement links TRBV29-1 to TRBJ2-1; D possibly corresponds to TRBD2 (5 bases). V lost 8 bases and J lost 4, with 9 bases in between. The CDR3 totals 11 residues. CDR1 and CDR2 from the germline V gene are SQVTM and ANQGSEA. This CDR3 is CSSGSYNEQFF. The CDR3 nucleotides read TGCAGCTCGGGGAGTTACAATGAGCAGTTCTTC.

In its sample, this clone was seen a few times. Other DNA sequences of this sample code for an identical CDR3. The V call is TRBV7-2, the J call TRBJ1-4, with D perhaps matching TRBD1 (5 bases). This CDR3 region has 17 residues. The germline V and J ends were trimmed by 2 bases and 6 bases, with 19 bases remaining between them. Per germline, CDR1 SGHTA and CDR2 FQGNSA. CDR3 protein: CASSLTVLGGVDEKLFF. The CDR3 DNA sequence: TGTGCCAGCAGCTTAACAGTTTTGGGAGGGGTGGATGAAAAACTGTTTTTT. The variable domain in full, with the rest retrieved from reference TRBV7-2 and TRBJ1-4, is GAGVSQSPSNKVTEKGKDVELRCDPISGHTALYWYRQSLGQGLEFLIYFQGNSAPDKSGLPSDRFSAERTGGSVSTLTIQRTQQEDSAVYLCASSLTVLGGVDEKLFFGSGTQLSVL.

V usage is TRBV5-1 and J usage is TRBJ2-3; D gene uncertain. Trimming removed 4 bases at V and 2 bases at J, with 5 bases between. Germline-derived CDR1 and CDR2 are SGHRS and YFSETQ. The CDR3 has 12 residues. This CDR3 is CASSPYTDTQYF. The CDR3 DNA reads as TGCGCCAGCAGCCCCTACACAGATACGCAGTATTTT.

The gene calls are TRBV5-1 and TRBJ1-6; the D gene is possibly TRBD1 (6 bases). CDR3 length: 16 residues. V was clipped by 0 bases and J by 6 bases, with 13 bases between them. CDR1 SGHRS and CDR2 YFSETQ come from the germline V gene. The CDR3 here is CASSLGDLDSNSPLHF. In nucleotides, the CDR3 is TGCGCCAGCAGCTTGGGGGATCTGGACAGTAATTCACCCCTCCACTTT.

This chain joins TRBV30 and TRBJ1-2; 7 bases agree with TRBD1. After removal of 1 base from V and 6 bases from J, the junction contained 2 bases not matched to a gene. This CDR3 has 12 amino acids. CDR1 GTSNPN and CDR2 SVGIG come from the germline V gene (reference sequence). CDR3 bases: TGTGCCTGGAGTGGACAGGGACATGGCTACACCTTC. Protein sequence: CAWSGQGHGYTF.

The rearrangement uses TRBV2 and TRBJ2-4, with D perhaps TRBD1 (5 bases). CDR1 and CDR2 (germline): SNHLY, FYNNEI. This CDR3 is 19 amino acids long. V was clipped by 1 base and J by 0 bases, with 19 bases between them. The CDR3 region is CASSEVRQGRVGAKNIQYF. CDR3 nucleotide sequence: TGTGCCAGCAGTGAAGTACGTCAGGGAAGAGTAGGAGCCAAAAACATTCAGTACTTC.

This chain uses TRBV30 with TRBJ1-3; D may be TRBD1 (6 bases). Germline CDR1 is GTSNPN and CDR2 is SVGIG (reference sequence). The CDR3 consists of 17 residues. V was shortened by 0 bases and J by 0 bases, with 15 bases between the two germline ends. This CDR3 is CAWSVRPGEVSGNTIYF. Here the CDR3 DNA reads TGTGCCTGGAGTGTACGTCCAGGGGAAGTCTCTGGAAACACCATATATTTT.

The chain recombines TRBV29-1 with TRBJ1-2; TRBD1 agrees at 7 bases. Germline-derived CDR1 and CDR2 are SQVTM and ANQGSEA. The CDR3 runs to 15 residues. V lost 7 bases to trimming and J lost 6 bases; unmatched junction nucleotides: 17. DNA for the CDR3: TGCAGCGCCCGGGACAGTCCCACCAGAGGAAATGGCTACACCTTC. Translated, it gives CSARDSPTRGNGYTF.

The V and J genes are TRBV18 and TRBJ1-1, with 8 bases aligning to TRBD1. This CDR3 contains 15 residues. Losses at the gene ends were 3 bases for V and 1 base for J; bases not matched to a gene: 4. Germline V gene lookup returns CDR1 KGHSH and CDR2 LQKENI. The CDR3 protein is CASSPPTGANTEAFF. CDR3 bases: TGTGCCAGCTCACCCCCGACAGGGGCGAACACTGAAGCTTTCTTT.

This clone was found a few times. This chain connects TRBV27 to TRBJ1-2, with TRBD1 matching 9 bases. Germline CDR1 is MNHEY and CDR2 is SMNVEV (reference sequence). Losses at the gene ends were 5 bases for V and 8 bases for J; bases not matched to a gene: 9. This CDR3 spans 14 amino acids. The CDR3 DNA follows: TGTGCCAGCAGTGCACACAGGGGGCGCGAGGGCTACACCTTC. It codes for CASSAHRGREGYTF.

The genes are TRBV30 and TRBJ1-1; unclear D gene. Germline V gene lookup returns CDR1 GTSNPN and CDR2 SVGIG (reference sequence). This CDR3 has 12 residues. V dropped 4 bases and J dropped 4 bases, with 10 bases sitting between them. The CDR3 spells CAWTLGPTEAFF. CDR3 in DNA: TGTGCCTGGACCCTCGGGCCCACTGAAGCTTTCTTT. Full variable domain (remainder filled in from reference TRBV30 and TRBJ1-1): SQTIHQWPATLVQPVGSPLSLECTVEGTSNPNLYWYRQAAGRGLQLLFYSVGIGQISSEVPQNLSASRPQDRQFILSSKKLLLSDSGFYLCAWTLGPTEAFFGQGTRLTVV.

The V and J genes are TRBV7-3 and TRBJ2-1, with TRBD2 matching 13 bases. After removal of 5 bases from V and 3 bases from J, the junction contained 1 base not matched to a gene. Germline V gene data show CDR1 as SGHTA and CDR2 as FQGTGA. The CDR3 runs 15 residues. CDR3 DNA: TGTGCCAGCAGCCGGACTAGCGGGGGCTACAATGAGCAGTTCTTC. It specifies CASSRTSGGYNEQFF.

The chain carries TRBV15 and TRBJ2-1; D is possibly TRBD1 (6 bases). V lost 8 bases, J lost 3 bases, and 11 bases lay in between. Germline assignment: CDR1 LNHNV and CDR2 YYDKDF (reference sequence). This CDR3 comprises 13 residues. CDR3 sequence reads: CATGGQYYNEQFF. CDR3 DNA sequence: TGTGCCACCGGCGGACAGTACTACAATGAGCAGTTCTTC.

CDR3 residues: CAWSVRFRRVDTEAFF. For the CDR3, the DNA is TGTGCCTGGAGTGTACGATTCCGGAGGGTGGACACTGAAGCTTTCTTT. This chain connects TRBV30 to TRBJ1-1; D uncertain. Trimming took 0 bases from V and 3 from J, leaving 17 bases between them. Germline V CDR1 and CDR2: GTSNPN, SVGIG (reference sequence). The CDR3 runs 16 residues. Together with reference TRBV30 and TRBJ1-1, the CDR3 gives the full variable domain: SQTIHQWPATLVQPVGSPLSLECTVEGTSNPNLYWYRQAAGRGLQLLFYSVGIGQISSEVPQNLSASRPQDRQFILSSKKLLLSDSGFYLCAWSVRFRRVDTEAFFGQGTRLTVV.

There are a few counts of this clone. The genes are TRBV4-3 and TRBJ2-5, with D unclear. With 1 base removed from V and 5 bases from J, the gap between germline ends came to 14 bases. Germline V lookup: CDR1 LGHNA, CDR2 YSLEER. The CDR3 length is 15 residues. The CDR3 DNA reads as TGCGCCAGCAGCCAAGTTGGCAGTCCGGTTGAGACCCAGTACTTC. It is translated as CASSQVGSPVETQYF.

The chain combines TRBV7-2 with TRBJ2-3; 8 bases are shared with TRBD2. Trimming removed 1 base from V and 2 bases from J; junction bases left unmatched: 8. Germline values: CDR1 SGHTA, CDR2 FQGNSA. CDR3 size: 17 residues. The CDR3 DNA follows: TGTGCCAGCAGCTTAGTAGTGTTAGCGGGGAACACAGATACGCAGTATTTT. Residues: CASSLVVLAGNTDTQYF.

This clone was counted between two and nine times. The V call is TRBV29-1, the J call TRBJ2-5, with 10 bases lining up with TRBD2. Germline loops: CDR1 SQVTM, CDR2 ANQGSEA. The CDR3 has 13 amino acids. Trimming removed 6 bases from V and 5 bases from J; junction bases left unmatched: 6. Here the CDR3 reads CSVSSGGFETQYF. CDR3 coding DNA: TGCAGCGTGTCTAGCGGGGGTTTCGAGACCCAGTACTTC.

In the case of this clone: This CDR3 fails to terminate in the conserved phenylalanine or tryptophan, so it likely reflects a read error. No DNA is shown, since the ends of the CDR3 on it are uncertain; the CDR3 is the one TCRdb lists. The V and J genes are TRBV7-3 and TRBJ2-7; the tabulated D call, TRBD1, remains unverified against the DNA. The CDR3 has 8 amino acids, counting both end residues. Germline V lookup: CDR1 SGHTA, CDR2 FQGTGA. The chain's CDR3 is CASSSGPQ.

This chain joins TRBV9 and TRBJ2-3, with D possibly being TRBD1 (7 bases). The CDR3 loop spans 15 amino acids. The germline V and J ends were trimmed by 0 bases and 5 bases, with 13 bases remaining between them. The germline V gene encodes CDR1 SGDLS and CDR2 YYNGEE. CDR3 nucleotides: TGTGCCAGCAGCGTAGAGGCAGGGGGAGGAGATACGCAGTATTTT. As protein: CASSVEAGGGDTQYF.

There are a few counts of this clone. The rearrangement joins TRBV6-4 to TRBJ1-1; a possible D gene is TRBD1 (5 bases). Between the trimmed V and J ends, which lost 1 base and 9 bases, there was a span of 12 bases. CDR3 length equals 13 residues. CDR1 MRHNA and CDR2 SNTAGT come from the germline V gene. DNA of the CDR3: TGTGCCAGCAGTGACTTTTGGGGGACCCAAGCTTTCTTT. This gives the protein CASSDFWGTQAFF.

The table lists this clone with a few counts. The gene calls are TRBV9 and TRBJ2-3; TRBD1 agrees at 8 bases. CDR3 size: 16 residues. Germline V gene sequence: CDR1 SGDLS, CDR2 YYNGEE. Trimming removed 1 base from V and 2 bases from J; junction bases left unmatched: 6. CDR3 bases: TGTGCCAGCAGCGTAATGACAGGGGATTACACAGATACGCAGTATTTT. Translation: CASSVMTGDYTDTQYF.

The sample holds one count of this clone. V usage is TRBV30 and J usage is TRBJ1-5; no firm D call. The CDR3 spans 13 residues. Germline V lookup: CDR1 GTSNPN, CDR2 SVGIG (reference sequence). V was shortened by 0 bases and J by 0 bases, with 3 bases between the two germline ends. CDR3 in amino acids: CAWSVSSNQPQHF. DNA for the CDR3: TGTGCCTGGAGTGTAAGTAGCAATCAGCCCCAGCATTTT.

This clone was counted a few times. The chain combines TRBV29-1 with TRBJ1-1, with 9 nucleotides matching TRBD1. Germline V lookup: CDR1 SQVTM, CDR2 ANQGSEA. Unmatched junction bases numbered 4, after V lost 7 bases and J lost 1 base. This CDR3 is 13 amino acids long. The CDR3 here is CSGTGETNTEAFF. The CDR3 coding sequence is TGCAGCGGGACAGGGGAAACGAACACTGAAGCTTTCTTT. Combining the CDR3 with reference TRBV29-1 and TRBJ1-1 gives the whole variable domain SAVISQKPSRDICQRGTSLTIQCQVDSQVTMMFWYRQQPGQSLTLIATANQGSEATYESGFVIDKFPISRPNLTFSTLTVSNMSPEDSSIYLCSGTGETNTEAFFGQGTRLTVV.

The rearrangement joins TRBV4-3 to TRBJ2-7; 7 bases fit TRBD1. CDR3 length: 12 residues. Germline V gene data show CDR1 as LGHNA and CDR2 as YSLEER. The trim removed 8 bases at V and 5 bases at J, leaving 6 bases unmatched. This chain's CDR3 is CASETGLHEQYF. The CDR3 DNA is TGCGCCAGCGAGACAGGGCTCCACGAGCAGTACTTC.